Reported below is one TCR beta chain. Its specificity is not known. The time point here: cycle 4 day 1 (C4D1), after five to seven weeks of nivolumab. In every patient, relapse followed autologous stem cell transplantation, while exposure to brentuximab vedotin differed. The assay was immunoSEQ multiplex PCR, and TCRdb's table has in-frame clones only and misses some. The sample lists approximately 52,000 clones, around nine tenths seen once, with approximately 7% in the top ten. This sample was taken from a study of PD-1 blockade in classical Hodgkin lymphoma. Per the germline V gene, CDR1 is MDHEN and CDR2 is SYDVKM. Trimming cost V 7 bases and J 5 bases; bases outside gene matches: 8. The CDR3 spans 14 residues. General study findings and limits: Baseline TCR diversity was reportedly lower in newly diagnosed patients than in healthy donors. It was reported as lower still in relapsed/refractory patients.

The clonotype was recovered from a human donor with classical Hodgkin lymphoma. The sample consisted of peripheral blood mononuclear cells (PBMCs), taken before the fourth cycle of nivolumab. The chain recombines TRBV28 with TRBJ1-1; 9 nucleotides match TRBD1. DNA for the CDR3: TGTGCCAGCACCTCCGACAGGGGGTGGACTGAAGCTTTCTTT. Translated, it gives CASTSDRGWTEAFF.